This T cell receptor (beta chain) derives from a study of cytomegalovirus exposure and HLA in healthy donors. General study points: At a 0.05 false discovery rate, a later analysis found roughly 17,000 TCR beta sequences to be associated with HLA alleles. Researchers reported in a later analysis that a missense DCLRE1C variant was tied to TCR beta V- and J-gene trimming.

Germline trimming cut 5 bases from V and 5 bases from J; bases unmatched to any gene: 8. Germline V gives CDR1 KGHSH, CDR2 LQKENI. The CDR3 sequence is 16 residues long. Comments on this clone: Its antigen is still unknown.

Primers included in the PCR were 60 Vbeta and 13 Jbeta primers. Method: immunoSEQ multiplex PCR; TCRdb's copy keeps in-frame clones and lacks some. Among roughly 100,000 clones listed, more than 70% were seen once. The source material was PBMCs. The TCR sequence derives from a man aged 35 to 55 in good health and CMV-seronegative. The rearrangement links TRBV18 to TRBJ2-2, with 10 bases matching TRBD1. CDR3: CASSAWDRGLTGELFF. The CDR3 coding sequence is TGTGCCAGCTCAGCCTGGGACAGGGGATTAACCGGGGAGCTGTTTTTT.